A selection of T cell receptor beta chains follows, all from one sample in a study of blood T cell repertoires in COVID-19. The protocol was immunoSEQ multiplex PCR, while the TCRdb copy is restricted to in-frame clones and leaves out a portion. Here the sample spans about 300,000 clones, about 89% being singletons. The specimen sequenced was peripheral blood. These TCRs come from a man in his forties or fifties with acute or convalescent COVID-19. The CDR3 runs from the conserved cysteine through the conserved F or W. D genes are given only for firm matches. Clone size is not always given. Where it is, it says once, few, many or a class for expanded clones.

d_call j_call clone_size v_call cdr3_nt cdr3_aa
NA TRBJ2-3 NA TRBV7-2 TGTGCCAGCAGCTTAAATGCGGGGACAGATACGCAGTATTTT CASSLNAGTDTQYF
TRBD1 TRBJ2-7 NA TRBV10-1 TGCGCCAGCGGATCCGGGACAGGGTTGTACGAGCAGTACTTC CASGSGTGLYEQYF
NA TRBJ2-3 once TRBV3-1/TRBV3-2 TGTGCCAGCAGCCCCCTGGGGGGTACGCAGTATTTT CASSPLGGTQYF
NA TRBJ1-1 NA TRBV11-2 TGTGCCAGCAGCTTAAACGGGGAGGCCACTGAAGCTTTCTTT CASSLNGEATEAFF
TRBD2 TRBJ2-3 NA TRBV24-1 TGTGCCACCAGTGATTCTAAGCGGGGTGTTAGCACAGATACGCAGTATTTT CATSDSKRGVSTDTQYF
TRBD1 TRBJ1-6 NA TRBV5-1 TGCGCCAGCAGCACCGGGACAGATAATTCACCCCTCCACTTT CASSTGTDNSPLHF
TRBD2 TRBJ2-7 NA TRBV5-4 TGTGCCAGCAGTCCCGGACTAGCGGGGTGGTACGAGCAGTACTTC CASSPGLAGWYEQYF
TRBD2 TRBJ2-3 NA TRBV5-1 TGCGCCAGCAGCTTGACTAGCGGGGGGCGCACAGATACGCAGTATTTT CASSLTSGGRTDTQYF
NA TRBJ1-6 NA TRBV5-1 TGCGCCAGCAGCTTGGTGGGAGGGGACTCACCCCTCCACTTT CASSLVGGDSPLHF
TRBD1 TRBJ1-2 few TRBV27 TGTGCCAGCAAACAGGGGGCGCAGGGCTACACCTTC CASKQGAQGYTF
TRBD2 TRBJ2-3 NA TRBV5-1 TGCGCCAGCAGCTTGGCCTCGACTAGCGGGGGGATAAGCACAGATACGCAGTATTTT CASSLASTSGGISTDTQYF
NA TRBJ2-7 NA TRBV10-1 TGCGCCAGCAGTGAGGCAGGGGCCAGCTCCTACGAGCAGTACTTC CASSEAGASSYEQYF
NA TRBJ2-1 NA TRBV6-5 TGTGCCAGCGCAGACTACAATGAGCAGTTCTTC CASADYNEQFF
NA TRBJ1-2 NA TRBV5-6 TGTGCCAGCAGCTTGGCTGTACCCAGGATAGCTAACTATGGCTACACCTTC CASSLAVPRIANYGYTF
NA TRBJ1-4 NA TRBV6-5 TGTGCCAGCAGTTACTCCCAGGCAGCTTATGAAAAACTGTTTTTT CASSYSQAAYEKLFF
NA TRBJ1-1 NA TRBV2 TGTGCCAGCAGTGAATCTGCAGCGACTGAAGCTTTCTTT CASSESAATEAFF
NA TRBJ1-2 NA TRBV6-6 TGTGCCAGCAGCCGAGACAGCCCTAACTATGGCTACACCTTC CASSRDSPNYGYTF
NA TRBJ1-6 NA TRBV3-1/TRBV3-2 TGTGCCAGCAGCCCAGGACAGAACTTCTATAATTCACCCCTCCACTTT CASSPGQNFYNSPLHF
TRBD1 TRBJ2-3 once TRBV19 TGTGCCACCGCGACAGGGAGCACAGATACGCAGTATTTT CATATGSTDTQYF
TRBD1 TRBJ1-3 NA TRBV6-6 TGTGCCAGCAGTCGACAGGGGAACTCTGGAAACACCATATATTTT CASSRQGNSGNTIYF
NA TRBJ2-7 NA TRBV18 TGTGCCAGCTCACGTTCGACAGAGCAGTACTTC CASSRSTEQYF
TRBD1 TRBJ1-2 NA TRBV29-1 TGCAGCGTTGTGGGGACAGGGGACAACTATGGCTACACCTTC CSVVGTGDNYGYTF
TRBD1 TRBJ1-2 NA TRBV15 TGTGCCACCAGCAGAGAACAGGGGGCCAACTATGGCTACACCTTC CATSREQGANYGYTF
NA TRBJ1-5 NA TRBV2 TGTGCCAGCAGTCCCTCTAGTCCAAACAATCAGCCCCAGCATTTT CASSPSSPNNQPQHF
NA TRBJ2-7 NA TRBV11-2 TGTGCCAGCAGCTTAATGGCGGCGGCAAGCTCCTACGAGCAGTACTTC CASSLMAAASSYEQYF
NA TRBJ1-2 NA TRBV30 TGTGCCTGCGACCCCAGGGTGGCCAGCTATGGCTACACCTTC CACDPRVASYGYTF
TRBD1 TRBJ2-2 NA TRBV10-3 TGTGCCATCAGACCCCCCGAGGGGGCTAGCACCGGGGAGCTGTTTTTT CAIRPPEGASTGELFF
NA TRBJ2-1 NA TRBV10-1 TGCGCCAGCAGCACCGGACAGTGGGCCAATGAGCAGTTCTTC CASSTGQWANEQFF
NA TRBJ1-1 few TRBV12-3/TRBV12-4 TGTGCCAGCAGTTTAGGAGCAGGGAATGCTTTCTTT CASSLGAGNAFF
TRBD1 TRBJ1-3 NA TRBV9 TGTGCCAGCAGCGTAGGACAGGGCCTCTCTGGAAACACCATATATTTT CASSVGQGLSGNTIYF
TRBD2 TRBJ2-2 NA TRBV5-1 TGCGCCAGCAGCTTGTTGGCGGCGGGGGGGCCGTCCGGGGAGCTGTTTTTT CASSLLAAGGPSGELFF
NA TRBJ1-1 NA TRBV7-9 TGTGCCAGCAGCCCAGGGACTGAAGCTTTCTTT CASSPGTEAFF
NA TRBJ1-6 NA TRBV21-1 TGTGCCAGCAGCAAAGCGGAGGTAGTAAATTCACCCCTCCACTTT CASSKAEVVNSPLHF
NA TRBJ1-4 once TRBV29-1 TGCAGCGCCTCTGGAGGACGTGAAAAACTGTTTTTT CSASGGREKLFF
TRBD1 TRBJ2-7 once TRBV2 TGTGCCAGCAGGGTCGACAGGGGGTCCTACGAGCAGTACTTC CASRVDRGSYEQYF